These T cell receptor beta chains were read from a single sample in a study of shared clonotypes between healthy human individuals. Using immunoSEQ multiplex PCR, the repertoire was profiled, and TCRdb retains in-frame clones only, with some absent. The profile shows about 990,000 clones, approximately 80% of them singletons. The sequenced sample consisted of memory CD4+ T cells from PBMCs. The receptors were sampled from a man between 18 and 35 years old in good health. Some clones in this sample may be carry-over from other donors' samples. Both conserved end residues are part of each CDR3. A D gene is named only where the DNA matches it firmly. Clone size is shown for a subset of rows, as once, few, many or a class of expanded clone.

D gene,clone size,V gene,J gene,CDR3 DNA,CDR3 protein
-,-,TRBV28,TRBJ2-5,TGTGCCAGCAGTCGGAGAGAGACCCAGTACTTC,CASSRRETQYF
TRBD1,once,TRBV11-2,TRBJ1-2,TGTGCCAGCAGCTCCGACAGGGGGCGGGATGGCTACACCTTC,CASSSDRGRDGYTF
-,-,TRBV29-1,TRBJ1-3,TGCAGCGTTGAAGATGCAGGGACTGGAAACACCATATATTTT,CSVEDAGTGNTIYF
-,few,TRBV5-1,TRBJ2-1,TGCGCCAGCAGCTTGGCCGTCCGCCAAAGGAATGAGCAGTTCTTC,CASSLAVRQRNEQFF
-,-,TRBV11-2,TRBJ2-1,TGTGCCAGCAGCTTACCGCGACAGGCTGAGCAGTTCTTC,CASSLPRQAEQFF
-,-,TRBV18,TRBJ1-2,TGTGCCAGCTCCGACGTACAGGGTAGGCGCGGCTACACCTTC,CASSDVQGRRGYTF
TRBD2,-,TRBV18,TRBJ2-1,TGTGCCAGCTCACCAGTAGGGAGCGGGAGGGACAATGAGCAGTTCTTC,CASSPVGSGRDNEQFF
-,-,TRBV7-2,TRBJ2-7,TGTGCCAGCAGCTTAAGCCCGGGACAATCCTACGAGCAGTACTTC,CASSLSPGQSYEQYF
TRBD1,few,TRBV9,TRBJ2-5,TGTGCCGGCAGCGTAGTAGGGACAGGGGTTGAGACCCAGTACTTC,CAGSVVGTGVETQYF
TRBD2,-,TRBV10-3,TRBJ2-1,TGTGCCATCAACCTAGCGGGAGGAATGAGCAATGAGCAGTTCTTC,CAINLAGGMSNEQFF
TRBD2,-,TRBV6-1,TRBJ2-1,TGTGCCAGCAGGGCACAGCGGGAGACCAATGAGCAGTTCTTC,CASRAQRETNEQFF
-,-,TRBV7-2,TRBJ2-1,TGTGCCAGCAGCCGGCCGGGCGACAACGGGGAGCAGTTCTTC,CASSRPGDNGEQFF
-,-,TRBV7-2,TRBJ1-4,TGTGCCAGCAGCTCTTTACAGGGCCAAAAACTGTTTTTT,CASSSLQGQKLFF
-,-,TRBV5-1,TRBJ1-1,TGCGCCAGCAGCTTGGAAGGGACATCCGAAGCTTTCTTT,CASSLEGTSEAFF
-,-,TRBV19,TRBJ2-7,TGTGCCAGTAGTATAGGCAGGGTAGGTACCTACGAGCAGTACTTC,CASSIGRVGTYEQYF
-,-,TRBV5-1,TRBJ2-5,TGCGCCAGCAGCTTGACAGGGATCATCGAAGAGACCCAGTACTTC,CASSLTGIIEETQYF
-,-,TRBV28,TRBJ2-2,TGTGCCAGCAGTTTTTTGCTAGGATGGGGGAACACCGGGGAGCTGTTTTTT,CASSFLLGWGNTGELFF
-,-,TRBV5-4,TRBJ2-3,TGTGCCAGCAGCTTCGCCGGGGTCACAGATACGCAGTATTTT,CASSFAGVTDTQYF
-,-,TRBV27,TRBJ1-6,TGTGCCGAGGGTCGCCAAGTCTATAATTCACCCCTCCACTTT,CAEGRQVYNSPLHF